The rows below give T cell receptor beta chains drawn from one sample of a study of cytomegalovirus exposure and HLA in healthy donors. The repertoire was sequenced with immunoSEQ multiplex PCR; TCRdb's copy has only in-frame clones and lacks some. The sample lists about 300,000 clones; about nine tenths were seen once. Sequenced sample: PBMCs. Receptors originate from a middle-aged man in good health and CMV-seropositive. Both conserved end residues are part of each CDR3. The D gene is left open where the match is weak. Rows may omit the clone size; those that give it use once, few, many or a size class.

clone_size | j_call | v_call | cdr3_length | d_call | cdr3_nt | cdr3_aa
- | TRBJ1-2 | TRBV10-3 | 14 | TRBD1 | TGTGCCATCAGTGACCCCGACAGGGGGCATGGCTACACCTTC | CAISDPDRGHGYTF
- | TRBJ2-7 | TRBV5-4 | 18 | TRBD2 | TGTGCCAGCAGCTTGGAGAGTTTTAGCGGGAGGGGGGCTCGCGAGCAGTACTTC | CASSLESFSGRGAREQYF
- | TRBJ2-3 | TRBV5-1 | 14 | TRBD2 | TGCGCCAGCAGCTCGACTAGCGGGGAAGATACGCAGTATTTT | CASSSTSGEDTQYF
- | TRBJ2-5 | TRBV6-1 | 19 | TRBD2 | TGTGCCAGCAGTGTCGCCCCCCTTCTAGCGGGAGTTCTTCAAGAGACCCAGTACTTC | CASSVAPLLAGVLQETQYF
- | TRBJ2-7 | TRBV4-3 | 15 | TRBD2 | TGCGCCAGCAGCCAAGATTCGGGGGGAGGGTACGAGCAGTACTTC | CASSQDSGGGYEQYF
- | TRBJ2-7 | TRBV7-9 | 15 | - | TGTGCCAGCAGCTTAGACGGAGGCACATCCTACGAGCAGTACTTC | CASSLDGGTSYEQYF
- | TRBJ2-3 | TRBV9 | 15 | - | TGTGCCAGCAGCGGACTAGGGGCATACACAGATACGCAGTATTTT | CASSGLGAYTDTQYF
- | TRBJ2-7 | TRBV28 | 15 | - | TGTGCCAGCAGTTTCGCCCTACAGGGACCCTACGAGCAGTACTTC | CASSFALQGPYEQYF
- | TRBJ2-1 | TRBV4-1 | 14 | TRBD2 | TGCGCCAGCAGCCAATTAGCGGGACCAGATGAGCAGTTCTTC | CASSQLAGPDEQFF
- | TRBJ2-7 | TRBV14 | 17 | TRBD1 | TGTGCCAGCAGCCGGGCAGTATGGGGACAGGGGGATCGCGAGCAGTACTTC | CASSRAVWGQGDREQYF
- | TRBJ1-5 | TRBV19 | 12 | - | TGTGCCAGTAGTATTGGGCCCCAGCCCCAGCATTTT | CASSIGPQPQHF
- | TRBJ1-2 | TRBV28 | 15 | - | TGTGCCAGCAGTTTTGCACAGCTTGTAAACTATGGCTACACCTTC | CASSFAQLVNYGYTF
- | TRBJ2-1 | TRBV11-3 | 16 | TRBD1 | TGTGCCAGCAGCCCCCAGGGGGCTCGGTCGTTCAATGAGCAGTTCTTC | CASSPQGARSFNEQFF
few | TRBJ1-1 | TRBV6-1 | 15 | - | TGTGCCAGCAGTCAGCAACGGGGACTTAACACTGAAGCTTTCTTT | CASSQQRGLNTEAFF
- | TRBJ2-3 | TRBV19 | 17 | TRBD2 | TGTGCCAGTAGTTCCCGACTAGCGGGGCGGAGCACAGATACGCAGTATTTT | CASSSRLAGRSTDTQYF
- | TRBJ2-7 | TRBV28 | 16 | TRBD2 | TGTGCCAGCAGTCATCCCGCCGGGACTAGCGACTACGAGCAGTACTTC | CASSHPAGTSDYEQYF
- | TRBJ1-1 | TRBV28 | 17 | TRBD1 | TGTGCCAGCACCCTGAGGGGGCTTACAGGGATGAACACTGAAGCTTTCTTT | CASTLRGLTGMNTEAFF
- | TRBJ2-3 | TRBV2 | 15 | TRBD2 | TGTGCCAGCAGCCTACTAGCGGGAGGGACAGATACGCAGTATTTT | CASSLLAGGTDTQYF
few | TRBJ2-1 | TRBV4-2 | 12 | - | TGTGCCAGCAGCCAATCTCCTCGGGAGCAGTTCTTC | CASSQSPREQFF
- | TRBJ2-7 | TRBV15 | 17 | - | TGTGCCACCAGCAGAGGGGGTTGGCGGGACGGCTCCTACGAGCAGTACTTC | CATSRGGWRDGSYEQYF
- | TRBJ2-7 | TRBV5-4 | 13 | - | TGTGCCAGCAGCATAGGGGGATCCTACGAGCAGTACTTC | CASSIGGSYEQYF
- | TRBJ2-3 | TRBV18 | 14 | - | TGTGCCAGCTCACCAGGGCAGGGGACAGATACGCAGTATTTT | CASSPGQGTDTQYF
once | TRBJ2-1 | TRBV5-1 | 14 | - | TGCGCCAGCAGACCGGGACTCTCCTACAATGAGCAGTTCTTC | CASRPGLSYNEQFF
- | TRBJ2-4 | TRBV19 | 20 | - | TGTGCCAGTAGTATAGCCGGACAGAGCTGGGGCCTCCTAGCCAAAAACATTCAGTACTTC | CASSIAGQSWGLLAKNIQYF
- | TRBJ1-5 | TRBV19 | 15 | - | TGTGCCAGTAGTATAGACAGGTCTCACAATCAGCCCCAGCATTTT | CASSIDRSHNQPQHF
- | TRBJ1-1 | TRBV20-1 | 11 | - | TGCAGTGCTCGGTGGGGCCCTGAAGCTTTCTTT | CSARWGPEAFF
- | TRBJ1-2 | TRBV19 | 12 | - | TGTGCCAGTAGTATATCGGGTGCGGGCTACACCTTC | CASSISGAGYTF
- | TRBJ2-3 | TRBV6-5 | 15 | - | TGTGCCAGCAGTTCCTCGAGGATAAGCACAGATACGCAGTATTTT | CASSSSRISTDTQYF
- | TRBJ1-1 | TRBV23-1 | 16 | - | TGCGCCAGCAGTCAAGGGAAGGTCAGGGTGGGCACTGAAGCTTTCTTT | CASSQGKVRVGTEAFF
- | TRBJ2-2 | TRBV21-1 | 18 | - | TGTGCCAGCAGCAAAATTCATCGGGACAGGGGTCACACCGGGGAGCTGTTTTTT | CASSKIHRDRGHTGELFF
- | TRBJ2-5 | TRBV2 | 13 | TRBD2 | TGTGCCAGCAGTCTGGAAGCGGGGGAGACCCAGTACTTC | CASSLEAGETQYF
- | TRBJ2-3 | TRBV5-1 | 16 | TRBD2 | TGCGCCAGCAGCTTGGGACTAGCGGCTAGCACAGATACGCAGTATTTT | CASSLGLAASTDTQYF
- | TRBJ2-3 | TRBV7-2 | 17 | TRBD2 | TGTGCCAGCAGCTCCCTGGTAGCGGGAGGGAGCACAGATACGCAGTATTTT | CASSSLVAGGSTDTQYF
- | TRBJ2-7 | TRBV27 | 14 | - | TGTGCCAGCAGTTTAATAGCGGTTGGATACGAGCAGTACTTC | CASSLIAVGYEQYF
- | TRBJ2-1 | TRBV6-4 | 13 | - | TGTGCCAGCAGTGTAGGAGGGTCCAATGAGCAGTTCTTC | CASSVGGSNEQFF
- | TRBJ2-2 | TRBV19 | 13 | - | TGTGCCAGTAGTCAGATGAACACCGGGGAGCTGTTTTTT | CASSQMNTGELFF
- | TRBJ1-5 | TRBV28 | 16 | - | TGTGCCAGCAGTTTAGGTCGGCAGGGCCGAGTTCAGCCCCAGCATTTT | CASSLGRQGRVQPQHF
- | TRBJ2-3 | TRBV11-2 | 15 | - | TGTGCCAGCAGCTTAGAGGGGGCGATCTCAGATACGCAGTATTTT | CASSLEGAISDTQYF
- | TRBJ1-3 | TRBV27 | 14 | TRBD1 | TGTGCCAGCAGTAGGACAGGGTCTGGAAACACCATATATTTT | CASSRTGSGNTIYF
- | TRBJ2-7 | TRBV29-1 | 14 | TRBD2 | TGCAGCGTTGAACTAGCGGGGTCCCCCTACGAGCAGTACTTC | CSVELAGSPYEQYF
- | TRBJ2-2 | TRBV29-1 | 14 | TRBD1 | TGCAGCGTAAACAGGGGAACGAACACCGGGGAGCTGTTTTTT | CSVNRGTNTGELFF
- | TRBJ2-7 | TRBV27 | 16 | TRBD2 | TGTGCCAGCAGTTCCCTTAGCGGGAGGGCCTTCTACGAGCAGTACTTC | CASSSLSGRAFYEQYF
once | TRBJ1-5 | TRBV6-7 | 17 | TRBD1 | TGTGCCAGCATTTCCACCGCAGGGGGCGCTGGCAATCAGCCCCAGCATTTT | CASISTAGGAGNQPQHF
- | TRBJ2-1 | TRBV30 | 15 | TRBD1 | TGTGCCTGGAAGGTAGGGGACAGGGACTACAATGAGCAGTTCTTC | CAWKVGDRDYNEQFF
- | TRBJ2-3 | TRBV4-3 | 15 | TRBD2 | TGCGCCAGCAGCGTGAGCGGGAGGGGCACAGATACGCAGTATTTT | CASSVSGRGTDTQYF
once | TRBJ2-2 | TRBV27 | 14 | - | TGTGCCAGCAGTTTGGGAGAGAACACCGGGGAGCTGTTTTTT | CASSLGENTGELFF